This note documents a single TCR beta chain sequence. Its antigen is currently unknown. Here immunoSEQ multiplex PCR was the method, and the copy in TCRdb shows in-frame clones only, minus some. The sample has about 160,000 clones; approximately 89% are singletons. The data were taken from a study of cytomegalovirus exposure and HLA in healthy donors. Study observations and caveats: In vitro confirmation showed three CMV-associated chains to be CMV antigen specific.

Donors came from a validation cohort of over a hundred subjects, distinct from the first 666-subject cohort. The germline V gene has CDR1 PRHDT and CDR2 FYEKMQ (reference sequence). The CDR3 runs to 13 residues. Trimming cost V 5 bases and J 3 bases, with 10 bases left between them. Material: PBMCs. The sequence came from a man aged 18 to 30 in good health and CMV-seropositive. The rearrangement links TRBV13 to TRBJ2-5; D is unresolved. The CDR3 DNA is TGTGCCAGCAGCCTGCAGGTGAAAGAGACCCAGTACTTC. This sequence encodes CASSLQVKETQYF.